The 27 T cell receptor beta chains reported below all come from one sample, sequenced in a study of T cells after yellow fever vaccination (dated by TCRdb to the late 2010s). The treatment or condition label, as the study defines it: live attenuated yellow fever vaccine strain. Libraries were built with 5' RACE. The instrument was an Illumina HiSeq 2500. In-frame beta chains were kept once TCRdb had trimmed the public reads at Q25 with fastp and called clones with MiXCR. Every distinct CDR3 protein forms one entry, paired with its most common genes and DNA. For this sample there are roughly 160,000 distinct CDR3 sequences; 6% to 7.5% appear just once. Jointly, the top ten make up under 3% of the sample. Here the sequenced sample was CD4+ T cells sorted from PBMCs, taken about 5 days after the first yellow fever vaccination. The receptors come from a man in his late teens or twenties who received the YFV17D yellow fever vaccine.

Many counts were recorded for this clonotype. This chain joins TRBV12-3 or TRBV12-4 and TRBJ2-5, with 9 bases identical to TRBD2. The CDR3 spans 13 residues. The V and J ends lost 5 bases and 4 bases, in that order; junction bases with no gene match: 2. The CDR3 coding sequence is TGTGCCAGCAGTCGACTAGCGGCAGAGACCCAGTACTTC. Translated: CASSRLAAETQYF.

The sample holds many counts of this clonotype. The chain uses TRBV12-3 or TRBV12-4 and TRBJ1-1; D ambiguous. Trimming took 3 bases from V and 1 from J, leaving 6 bases between them. The CDR3 is 13 residues long. CDR3 loop: CASSFNTNTEAFF. DNA for the CDR3: TGTGCCAGCAGTTTTAACACGAACACTGAAGCTTTCTTT.

This chain joins TRBV7-9 and TRBJ1-2, with D tentatively TRBD1 (6 bases). Trimming cost V 4 bases and J 6 bases, with 15 bases left between them. CDR1 and CDR2 from the germline V gene are SEHNR and FQNEAQ (reference sequence). This CDR3 is 14 amino acids long. As DNA, the CDR3 is TGTGCCAGCAGCTCCCTCCAGGGGAGGAATGGCTACACCTTC. Its translation: CASSSLQGRNGYTF.

The chain combines TRBV21-1 with TRBJ1-2; TRBD1, as called in the table, went unchecked against the DNA. TRBV21-1 is a pseudogene segment. The CDR3 has 16 residues. This CDR3 reads CASSNIGGIPNYGYTF. The CDR3 region has the DNA TGTGCCAGCAGCAACATTGGGGGAATCCCTAACTATGGCTACACCTTC.

This clonotype was seen repeatedly, ten times or more. The genes are TRBV7-2 and TRBJ2-6; TRBD1 matches at 9 bases. The CDR3 is 17 residues long. Germline CDR1 reads SGHTA; CDR2 reads FQGNSA. The J segment lost 0 bases and the V segment lost 4 bases, leaving 4 bases of the junction unmatched. CDR3 sequence: CASSWGQGLSGANVLTF. The CDR3 region has the DNA TGTGCCAGCAGCTGGGGACAGGGACTCTCTGGGGCCAACGTCCTGACTTTC.

Only a few counts were recorded for this clonotype. This chain connects TRBV5-1 to TRBJ1-1, with TRBD1 identical over 9 bases. CDR3 length equals 17 residues. V was pared by 6 bases and J by 4 bases, with 16 bases of the junction left unmatched. Looked up from germline, CDR1 is SGHRS and CDR2 is YFSETQ. The CDR3 protein is CASKRGPGTGSGTEAFF. The CDR3 DNA follows: TGCGCCAGCAAGCGGGGGCCCGGGACAGGGTCGGGCACTGAAGCTTTCTTT.

This clonotype was observed at least ten times. For the CDR3, the DNA is TGTGCCAGCCGACGGGGGGGCCAGGTCGGGGAGCTGTTTTTT. This encodes CASRRGGQVGELFF. This chain uses TRBV7-3 with TRBJ2-2; the match to TRBD2 covers 8 bases. Germline V gene data show CDR1 as SGHTA and CDR2 as FQGTGA. This CDR3 is built from 14 residues. The trim removed 8 bases at V and 7 bases at J, leaving 9 bases unmatched.

This clonotype was found a few times. The chain has TRBV11-2 and TRBJ2-2, with D possibly being TRBD1 (5 bases). Per the germline V gene, CDR1 is SGHAT and CDR2 is FQNNGV. Trimming removed 0 bases at V and 7 bases at J, with 9 bases between. This CDR3 has 14 amino acids. The CDR3 spells CASSLEGAIGELFF. Here the CDR3 DNA reads TGTGCCAGCAGCTTAGAAGGGGCCATCGGGGAGCTGTTTTTT.

The chain carries TRBV6-5 and TRBJ2-1; D is possibly TRBD2 (5 bases). Germline CDR1 reads MNHEY; CDR2 reads SVGAGI. The CDR3 length is 15 residues. V was trimmed by 4 bases and J by 8 bases, leaving 18 bases between them. The CDR3, as DNA: TGTGCCAGCAGTTCCCCCGCCCTCTCCGGGGATGAGCAGTTCTTC. This encodes CASSSPALSGDEQFF.

A few counts support this clonotype. This chain connects TRBV7-8 to TRBJ1-6, with D unclear. CDR1 is SGHVS, CDR2 FQNEAQ, per germline. This CDR3 contains 15 residues. The V gene lost 4 bases and the J gene lost 6 bases, with 13 bases spanning the gap. CDR3 coding DNA: TGTGCCAGCAGCTCTCGGGTTATCAGTAATTCACCCCTCCACTTT. This gives the protein CASSSRVISNSPLHF. The whole variable domain, filled in from reference TRBV7-8 and TRBJ1-6, reads GAGVSQSPRYKVAKRGQDVALRCDPISGHVSLFWYQQALGQGPEFLTYFQNEAQLDKSGLPSDRFFAERPEGSVSTLKIQRTQQEDSAVYLCASSSRVISNSPLHFGNGTRLTVT.

This clonotype occurred many times. The chain links TRBV4-3 to TRBJ1-1; D is unclear. Germline CDR1 reads LGHNA; CDR2 reads YSLEER. V dropped 0 bases and J dropped 1 base, with 12 bases sitting between them. The CDR3 has 16 amino acids. Here the CDR3 reads CASSQDLGRWNTEAFF. The CDR3 DNA follows: TGCGCCAGCAGCCAAGATCTGGGGAGGTGGAACACTGAAGCTTTCTTT.

This clonotype has only a few counts. The chain couples TRBV7-2 to TRBJ1-4; unclear D gene. Trimming cost V 4 bases and J 6 bases, with 12 bases left between them. The V gene's germline CDR1 is SGHTA and CDR2 FQGNSA. This CDR3 region has 14 residues. In DNA form, the CDR3 reads TGTGCCAGCAGCTACCGGGCGGTAGATGAAAAACTGTTTTTT. Its protein is CASSYRAVDEKLFF.

This clonotype was detected ten times or more. The V call is TRBV7-3, the J call TRBJ2-2, with D unresolved. Germline V gene sequence: CDR1 SGHTA, CDR2 FQGTGA. The V end was cut by 3 bases, the J end by 1 base, with 6 bases between. The length of the CDR3 is 14 residues. The CDR3 sequence: CASSFIGNTGELFF. CDR3 sequence (DNA): TGTGCCAGCAGCTTCATAGGGAACACCGGGGAGCTGTTTTTT.

This clonotype was counted ten times or more. The CDR3 region has the DNA TGCAGTGCTAGACTGGGACAGGAGAACACTGAAGCTTTCTTT. Its protein product is CSARLGQENTEAFF. This sequence joins TRBV20-1 and TRBJ1-1; TRBD1 agrees at 8 bases. Per the germline V gene, CDR1 is DFQATT and CDR2 is SNEGSKA (reference sequence). This CDR3 region has 14 residues. Trimming cost V 2 bases and J 1 base; bases outside gene matches: 3.

This chain links TRBV6-6 with TRBJ2-7; D not certain. V was cut by 6 bases and J by 5 bases, with 11 bases left in between. Germline lookup yields CDR1 MNHNY and CDR2 SVGAGI (reference sequence). The CDR3 is 12 residues long. The CDR3 reads CASSAIGDEQYF. CDR3 in DNA: TGTGCCAGCAGCGCTATAGGAGACGAGCAGTACTTC.

This sequence joins TRBV7-8 and TRBJ1-2, with no clear D. Trimming took off 5 bases at V and 4 bases at J, with 11 bases between the two ends. CDR1 SGHVS and CDR2 FQNEAQ come from the germline V gene. The CDR3 consists of 13 residues. CDR3 sequence reads: CASSRTLIYGYTF. The CDR3 coding sequence is TGTGCCAGCAGCCGAACTCTCATCTATGGCTACACCTTC. Based on the CDR3 plus reference TRBV7-8 and TRBJ1-2, the full variable domain is GAGVSQSPRYKVAKRGQDVALRCDPISGHVSLFWYQQALGQGPEFLTYFQNEAQLDKSGLPSDRFFAERPEGSVSTLKIQRTQQEDSAVYLCASSRTLIYGYTFGSGTRLTVV.

The V gene is TRBV6-1, the J gene TRBJ2-2; D may be TRBD2 (5 bases). Trimming removed 5 bases from V and 9 bases from J, with 13 bases in between. There are 13 residues in the CDR3. Germline V gene sequence: CDR1 MNHNS, CDR2 SASEGT. The CDR3 protein is CASSPGVTRELFF. The CDR3 DNA follows: TGTGCCAGCAGTCCCGGGGTAACGAGGGAGCTGTTTTTT.

This clonotype has a count of ten or more. V usage is TRBV6-5 and J usage is TRBJ2-5; the D call may be TRBD1 or TRBD2 (5 bases each). The CDR3 runs 16 residues. CDR1 MNHEY and CDR2 SVGAGI come from the germline V gene. The germline V and J ends were trimmed by 0 bases and 7 bases, with 18 bases remaining between them. CDR3 sequence: CASSYSPGPVRWTQYF. The CDR3 DNA follows: TGTGCCAGCAGTTACTCGCCGGGACCGGTCCGTTGGACCCAGTACTTC.

The V gene is TRBV24-1, the J gene TRBJ2-3; D gene unclear. Looked up from germline, CDR1 is KGHDR and CDR2 is SFDVKD. Trimming stripped 6 bases from V and 1 base from J, with 7 bases between. The CDR3 extends over 13 amino acids. CDR3 sequence: CATSHDGTDTQYF. Written as DNA, the CDR3 is TGTGCCACCAGTCACGATGGCACAGATACGCAGTATTTT.

A few counts support this clonotype. The V gene is TRBV5-1, the J gene TRBJ1-4; the D gene is possibly TRBD1 (6 bases). Trimming left V 2 bases short and J 4 bases short, with 12 bases between. Germline V gene data show CDR1 as SGHRS and CDR2 as YFSETQ. This CDR3 is built from 15 residues. The CDR3 DNA is TGCGCCAGCAGCTTACAGGGCTCGGGTAATGAAAAACTGTTTTTT. It encodes CASSLQGSGNEKLFF.

Only a few counts were recorded for this clonotype. The genes are TRBV6-5 and TRBJ1-3, with D tentatively TRBD1 (5 bases). The ends were cut back, 6 bases at V and 4 bases at J, with 10 bases in the middle. The length of the CDR3 is 13 residues. CDR1 and CDR2 (germline): MNHEY, SVGAGI. CDR3 sequence reads: CASRGTGGNTIYF. The CDR3 bases are TGTGCCAGCAGGGGGACGGGGGGAAACACCATATATTTT.

At least ten counts were recorded for this clonotype. The V call is TRBV20-1, the J call TRBJ2-5; D is perhaps TRBD1 (5 bases). Germline V gene lookup returns CDR1 DFQATT and CDR2 SNEGSKA (reference sequence). This CDR3 is built from 12 residues. Trimming left V 6 bases short and J 2 bases short, with 10 bases between. The DNA for the CDR3 is TGCAGTGCCCATGGGGCTCAAGAGACCCAGTACTTC. This sequence encodes CSAHGAQETQYF.

This clonotype was seen many times. The V gene is TRBV5-5, the J gene TRBJ1-4; D unclear. V was shortened by 3 bases and J by 8 bases, with 11 bases between the two germline ends. Per the germline V gene, CDR1 is SGHKS and CDR2 is YYEKEE (reference sequence). CDR3 length: 13 residues. The CDR3 protein is CASSSYSEEKLFF. DNA of the CDR3: TGTGCCAGCAGCTCATACTCAGAGGAAAAACTGTTTTTT.

The gene calls are TRBV24-1 and TRBJ2-2; D call uncertain. Trimming took off 10 bases at V and 7 bases at J, with 12 bases between the two ends. In germline, CDR1 is KGHDR, CDR2 SFDVKD. The CDR3 has 12 residues. The CDR3 bases are TGTGCCACGGGTAATCAATACGGGGAGCTGTTTTTT. Its protein is CATGNQYGELFF.

This clonotype showed up many times. The chain is built from TRBV4-2 and TRBJ2-1, with a possible D match to TRBD2 (5 bases). V shed 0 bases and J shed 7 bases, with 10 bases lying between them. In germline, CDR1 is LGHNA, CDR2 YNFKEQ. The CDR3 loop spans 14 amino acids. The CDR3 reads CASSQDKRINEQFF. CDR3 sequence (DNA): TGTGCCAGCAGCCAAGATAAGCGGATAAATGAGCAGTTCTTC.

A word on this clonotype: This may arise from a read error, as a much more abundant clone is one base away. This rearrangement joins TRBV20-1 to TRBJ2-1; no firm D call. The CDR3 contains 11 residues. V shed 6 bases and J shed 7 bases, with 10 bases lying between them. CDR1 and CDR2 from the germline V gene are DFQATT and SNEGSKA (reference sequence). CDR3 in DNA: TGCAGTGCCCCGACTGATAATGAGCAGTTCTTC. Its translation: CSAPTDNEQFF.

The J gene is TRBJ1-2, the V gene TRBV7-2; the match to TRBD1 covers 8 bases. Germline V gene sequence: CDR1 SGHTA, CDR2 FQGNSA. The CDR3 is 13 amino acids. After removal of 4 bases from V and 8 bases from J, the junction contained 6 bases not matched to a gene. The CDR3 coding sequence is TGTGCCAGCAGCTCAGGGGGCCTTTGGGGCTACACCTTC. It encodes CASSSGGLWGYTF.